This TCR beta chain is drawn from a study of blood T cells in healthy people across ages. Study-level points and caveats: Both naive CD4+ cell counts and diversity were greater in long-lived donors than in aged donors. Per-million-T-cell TCR beta diversity fell roughly linearly with age.

Primers used in a second PCR of about 7 to 12 cycles were a sample-barcoded 5' primer and a J-beta primer mix. From the 5' RACE reads, TCRdb called clonotypes with MiXCR, one entry per CDR3 protein. In the table there are hundreds of thousands of distinct CDR3 sequences, about 50% of which are singletons. The table lists this clonotype with many counts. Antigen unknown. The sequencing sample was made of blood. This TCR was recovered from a woman aged 80 or over in good health.

DNA for the CDR3: TGCGCCAGCAGCTCGGGGGTTATGAACACTGAAGCTTTCTTT. Its translation is CASSSGVMNTEAFF. The J gene is TRBJ1-1, the V gene TRBV5-1, with D possibly matching TRBD1 (5 bases). The CDR3 runs 14 residues. V was shortened by 3 bases and J by 0 bases, with 9 bases between the two germline ends. From germline, CDR1 is SGHRS and CDR2 YFSETQ.